The rows below give T cell receptor beta chains drawn from one sample of a study of human T cells and chemical hapten exposure. A single record per CDR3 protein comes from TCRdb applying MiXCR to the RACE reads. The repertoire holds approximately 400,000 distinct CDR3 sequences, 5% to 6.5% seen once, with about 2.5% in the top ten. This specimen was whole blood, taken in connection with sensitization to the hapten diphenylcyclopropenone (DPC). These receptors were collected from a woman aged 45-59 years with alopecia areata. Some clones in this sample may be carry-over from other donors' samples. Each CDR3 is given with its conserved first and last residue. A D gene is named only where the DNA matches it firmly. The size field is filled for only some rows; it gives once, few, many or a size class.

TRBJ2-6 many TRBV6-2/TRBV6-3 - CASSYDPGGASGANVLTF TGTGCCAGCAGTTACGATCCGGGGGGCGCCTCTGGGGCCAACGTCCTGACTTTC
TRBJ2-1 few TRBV15 - CATSRDMANYNEQFF TGTGCCACCAGCAGAGACATGGCAAACTACAATGAGCAGTTCTTC
TRBJ2-1 many TRBV7-2 TRBD2 CASSPGLAGGPYNEQFF TGTGCCAGCAGCCCTGGACTAGCGGGAGGGCCGTACAATGAGCAGTTCTTC
TRBJ2-3 many TRBV6-1 TRBD2 CASSEVNLAGGVTDTQYF TGTGCCAGCAGTGAAGTTAACCTAGCGGGAGGGGTCACAGATACGCAGTATTTT
TRBJ2-3 many TRBV6-5 - CASKNGLGTDTQYF TGTGCCAGCAAAAATGGTCTGGGCACAGATACGCAGTATTTT
TRBJ1-2 few TRBV15 - CATSRMGRTFYGYTF TGTGCCACCAGCAGAATGGGACGGACCTTCTATGGCTACACCTTC
TRBJ1-2 few TRBV12-3/TRBV12-4 - CASSFGAGIHGYTF TGTGCCAGCAGTTTTGGGGCAGGGATCCATGGCTACACCTTC
TRBJ1-1 many TRBV29-1 TRBD1 CSVEPRDSSKPGAFF TGCAGCGTGGAGCCTCGGGACAGCTCGAAACCAGGAGCTTTCTTT
TRBJ2-1 many TRBV7-9 TRBD2 CAIPGTRGVWEQFF TGTGCCATTCCAGGGACTAGGGGGGTTTGGGAGCAGTTCTTC
TRBJ2-7 few TRBV7-9 - CASSLNDLFYEQYF TGTGCCAGCAGCCTTAACGACTTGTTCTACGAGCAGTACTTC
TRBJ1-1 few TRBV6-6 - CASSYSDRSPQNTEAFF TGTGCCAGCAGTTACTCCGACAGGTCCCCCCAGAACACTGAAGCTTTCTTT
TRBJ2-1 many TRBV4-1 - CASSQYAGPNEQFF TGCGCCAGCAGCCAATATGCGGGACCCAATGAGCAGTTCTTC
TRBJ2-3 many TRBV19 TRBD2 CASSISGSRTDTQYF TGTGCCAGTAGTATTAGCGGGAGTCGCACAGATACGCAGTATTTT
TRBJ2-1 many TRBV18 - CASFFNPIIGGRNNEQFF TGTGCCAGCTTCTTCAACCCCATAATAGGGGGTAGGAACAATGAGCAGTTCTTC
TRBJ1-5 - TRBV12-3/TRBV12-4 - CASSFQGGDQPQHF TGTGCCAGCAGTTTTCAGGGAGGGGATCAGCCCCAGCATTTT
TRBJ1-2 few TRBV29-1 - CSVEDLGRENYGYTF TGCAGCGTTGAAGATCTGGGTAGGGAAAACTATGGCTACACCTTC
TRBJ1-6 - TRBV12-3/TRBV12-4 TRBD1 CASSSMTGGNSPLHF TGTGCCAGCAGTTCAATGACAGGGGGTAATTCACCCCTCCACTTT
TRBJ1-5 - TRBV9 - CASSVAYGPNQPQHF TGTGCCAGCAGCGTAGCGTATGGGCCCAATCAGCCCCAGCATTTT
TRBJ1-1 - TRBV5-3 - CARSLGSGEAFF TGTGCCAGAAGCTTGGGATCCGGTGAAGCTTTCTTT
TRBJ1-6 few TRBV2 - CASGVGLRGSPLHF TGTGCCAGCGGAGTCGGCCTGAGGGGCTCACCCCTCCACTTT
TRBJ2-1 many TRBV6-2/TRBV6-3 - CASSSPGSSYNEQFF TGTGCCAGCAGTTCTCCTGGGAGCTCCTACAATGAGCAGTTCTTC
TRBJ2-3 few TRBV6-1 TRBD2 CASSEALAGGTDTQYF TGTGCCAGCAGTGAAGCGCTAGCGGGGGGCACAGATACGCAGTATTTT
TRBJ2-7 few TRBV6-2/TRBV6-3 TRBD1 CASMRTGYPYEQYF TGTGCCAGCATGAGGACAGGTTACCCCTACGAGCAGTACTTC
TRBJ1-1 many TRBV29-1 TRBD1 CSVDTQGAAFF TGCAGCGTGGATACTCAGGGGGCAGCTTTCTTT
TRBJ2-1 once TRBV9 - CASSVEAGPSYNEQFF TGTGCCAGCAGCGTCGAGGCAGGACCCTCCTACAATGAGCAGTTCTTC
TRBJ2-3 many TRBV20-1 - CSAVAGPTDTQYF TGCAGTGCCGTTGCGGGACCCACAGATACGCAGTATTTT
TRBJ2-7 few TRBV4-1 - CASSQGTTDSYEQYF TGCGCCAGCAGCCAGGGGACAACTGACTCCTACGAGCAGTACTTC
TRBJ1-6 - TRBV20-1 TRBD1 CSAREGQALINSPLHF TGCAGTGCTAGAGAGGGACAGGCTTTAATCAATTCACCCCTCCACTTT
TRBJ1-2 few TRBV12-3/TRBV12-4 - CASIVSRGRGGYTF TGTGCCAGCATTGTGAGTCGGGGCCGCGGCGGCTACACCTTC
TRBJ2-2 many TRBV3-1 - CASMGVTGELFF TGTGCCAGCATGGGGGTCACCGGGGAGCTGTTTTTT
TRBJ1-5 - TRBV9 - CASSVGRGSNQPQHF TGTGCCAGCAGCGTAGGGCGGGGAAGCAATCAGCCCCAGCATTTT
TRBJ1-5 many TRBV7-2 TRBD1 CASKQWTGGSNQPQHF TGTGCCAGCAAGCAATGGACAGGGGGTTCGAATCAGCCCCAGCATTTT
TRBJ2-5 few TRBV6-5 - CASSSIQPGETQYF TGTGCCAGCAGTTCGATACAGCCCGGGGAGACCCAGTACTTC
TRBJ2-1 many TRBV10-3 TRBD1 CATGTGADEQFF TGTGCCACCGGGACAGGGGCCGATGAGCAGTTCTTC
TRBJ2-5 - TRBV19 - CATTGDNTYGETQYF TGTGCCACCACGGGGGACAATACATACGGGGAGACCCAGTACTTC
TRBJ1-5 many TRBV12-5 - CASGLNQPQHF TGTGCTAGTGGCCTCAATCAGCCCCAGCATTTT
TRBJ1-5 few TRBV12-2 - CASRPDPGTHPGSNQPQHF TGTGCAAGTCGCCCAGATCCGGGCACTCATCCTGGTAGCAATCAGCCCCAGCATTTT
TRBJ2-1 few TRBV7-6 TRBD2 CASRGLAGATYNEQFF TGTGCCAGCAGGGGGTTAGCGGGAGCCACCTACAATGAGCAGTTCTTC
TRBJ1-1 many TRBV20-1 - CSASDRMNTEAFF TGCAGTGCTTCTGACCGGATGAACACTGAAGCTTTCTTT
TRBJ2-1 many TRBV4-2 TRBD2 CASSLGTSGGDEQFF TGTGCCAGCAGCCTAGGGACTAGCGGGGGTGATGAGCAGTTCTTC
TRBJ1-2 few TRBV5-1 - CASSWDVGRGYTF TGCGCCAGCAGCTGGGACGTGGGTCGGGGCTACACCTTC
TRBJ2-1 many TRBV7-9 - CASREIRYNEQFF TGTGCCAGCCGCGAGATTCGCTACAATGAGCAGTTCTTC